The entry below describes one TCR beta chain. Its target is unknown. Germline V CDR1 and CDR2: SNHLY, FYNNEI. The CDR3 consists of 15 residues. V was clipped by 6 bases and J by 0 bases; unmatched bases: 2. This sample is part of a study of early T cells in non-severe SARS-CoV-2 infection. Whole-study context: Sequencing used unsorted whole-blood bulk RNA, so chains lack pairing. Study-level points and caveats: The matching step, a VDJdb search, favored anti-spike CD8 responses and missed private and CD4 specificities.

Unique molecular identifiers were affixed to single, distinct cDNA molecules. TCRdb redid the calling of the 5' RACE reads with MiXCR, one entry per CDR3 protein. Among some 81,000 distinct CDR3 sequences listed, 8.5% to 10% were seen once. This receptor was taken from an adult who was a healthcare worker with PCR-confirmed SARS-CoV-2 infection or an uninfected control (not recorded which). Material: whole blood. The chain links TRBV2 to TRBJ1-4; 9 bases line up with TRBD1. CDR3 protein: CASRWTGATNEKLFF. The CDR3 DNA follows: TGTGCCAGCAGGTGGACAGGGGCAACTAATGAAAAACTGTTTTTT.